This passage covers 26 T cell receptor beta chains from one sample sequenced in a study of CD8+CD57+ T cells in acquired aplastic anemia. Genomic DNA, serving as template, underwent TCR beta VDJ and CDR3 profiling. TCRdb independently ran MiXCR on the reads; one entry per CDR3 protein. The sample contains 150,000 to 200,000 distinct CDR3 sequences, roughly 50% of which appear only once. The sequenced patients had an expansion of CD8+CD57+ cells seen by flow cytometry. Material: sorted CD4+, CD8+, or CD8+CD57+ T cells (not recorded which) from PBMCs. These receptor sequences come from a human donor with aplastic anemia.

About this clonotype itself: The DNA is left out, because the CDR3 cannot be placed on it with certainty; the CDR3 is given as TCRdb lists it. The CDR3 here is CAISEPRGAGKLFFGSGTQYF. This sequence joins TRBV10-3 and TRBJ2-5; no DNA check was done on the table's D call, TRBD1. The CDR3 is 21 residues long, counting both termini. Germline values: CDR1 ENHRY, CDR2 SYGVKD.

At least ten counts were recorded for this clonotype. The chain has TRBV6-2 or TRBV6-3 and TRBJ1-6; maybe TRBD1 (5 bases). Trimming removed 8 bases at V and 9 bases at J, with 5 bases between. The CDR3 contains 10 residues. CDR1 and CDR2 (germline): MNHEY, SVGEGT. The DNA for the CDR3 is TGTGCCAGCGGGGGTTCACCCCTCCACTTT. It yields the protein CASGGSPLHF.

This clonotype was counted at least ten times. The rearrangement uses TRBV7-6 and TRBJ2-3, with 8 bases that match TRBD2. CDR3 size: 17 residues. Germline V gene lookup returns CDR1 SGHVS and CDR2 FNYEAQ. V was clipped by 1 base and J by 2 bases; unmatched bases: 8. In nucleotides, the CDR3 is TGTGCCAGCAGCTTAGTCGTTCGGGGGGGTTTCACAGATACGCAGTATTTT. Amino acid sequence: CASSLVVRGGFTDTQYF.

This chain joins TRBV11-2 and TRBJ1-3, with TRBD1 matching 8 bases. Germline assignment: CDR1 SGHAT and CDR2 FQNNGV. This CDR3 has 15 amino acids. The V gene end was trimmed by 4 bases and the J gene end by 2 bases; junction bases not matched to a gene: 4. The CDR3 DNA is TGTGCCAGCAGCTCCGACAGGGGAACTGGAAACACCATATATTTT. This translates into CASSSDRGTGNTIYF.

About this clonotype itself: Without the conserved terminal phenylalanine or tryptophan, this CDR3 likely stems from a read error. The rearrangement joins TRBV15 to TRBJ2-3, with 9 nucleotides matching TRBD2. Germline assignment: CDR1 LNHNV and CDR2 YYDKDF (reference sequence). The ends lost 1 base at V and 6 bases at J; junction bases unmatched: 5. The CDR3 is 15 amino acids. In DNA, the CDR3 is TGTGCCACCAGCAGAGGCGGGAGGGCCGAGGATACGCAGTATCTT. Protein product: CATSRGGRAEDTQYL.

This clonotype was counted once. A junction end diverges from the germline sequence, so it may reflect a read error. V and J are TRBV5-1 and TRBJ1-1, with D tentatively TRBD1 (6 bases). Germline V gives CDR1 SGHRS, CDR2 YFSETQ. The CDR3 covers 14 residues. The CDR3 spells CTSSWQIGGTEAFF. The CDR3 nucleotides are TGCACCAGCAGCTGGCAGATAGGGGGCACTGAAGCTTTCTTT. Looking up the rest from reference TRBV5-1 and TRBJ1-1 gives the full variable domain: KAGVTQTPRYLIKTRGQQVTLSCSPISGHRSVSWYQQTPGQGLQFLFEYFSETQRNKGNFPGRFSGRQFSNSRSEMNVSTLELGDSALYLCTSSWQIGGTEAFFGQGTRLTVV.

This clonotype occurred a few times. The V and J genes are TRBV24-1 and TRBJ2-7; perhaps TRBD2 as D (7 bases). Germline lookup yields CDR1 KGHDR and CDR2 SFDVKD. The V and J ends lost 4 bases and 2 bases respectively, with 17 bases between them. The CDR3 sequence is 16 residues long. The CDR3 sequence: CATSDAARGPPYEQYF. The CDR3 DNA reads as TGTGCCACCAGTGACGCAGCGCGGGGGCCTCCCTACGAGCAGTACTTC.

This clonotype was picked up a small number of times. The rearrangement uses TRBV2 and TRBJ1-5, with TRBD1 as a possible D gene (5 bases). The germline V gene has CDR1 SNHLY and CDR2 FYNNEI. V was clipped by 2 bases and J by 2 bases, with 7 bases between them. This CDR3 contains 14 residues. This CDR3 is CASSEQGGNQPQHF. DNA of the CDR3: TGTGCCAGCAGTGAACAGGGCGGCAATCAGCCCCAGCATTTT.

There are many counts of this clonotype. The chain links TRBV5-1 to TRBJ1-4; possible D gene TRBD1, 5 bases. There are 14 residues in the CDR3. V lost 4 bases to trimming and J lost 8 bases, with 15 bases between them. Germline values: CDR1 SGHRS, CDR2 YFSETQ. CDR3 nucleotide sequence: TGCGCCAGCAGCCCTGGAGGGGCAGAGGAAAAACTGTTTTTT. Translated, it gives CASSPGGAEEKLFF. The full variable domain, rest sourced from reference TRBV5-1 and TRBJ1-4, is KAGVTQTPRYLIKTRGQQVTLSCSPISGHRSVSWYQQTPGQGLQFLFEYFSETQRNKGNFPGRFSGRQFSNSRSEMNVSTLELGDSALYLCASSPGGAEEKLFFGSGTQLSVL.

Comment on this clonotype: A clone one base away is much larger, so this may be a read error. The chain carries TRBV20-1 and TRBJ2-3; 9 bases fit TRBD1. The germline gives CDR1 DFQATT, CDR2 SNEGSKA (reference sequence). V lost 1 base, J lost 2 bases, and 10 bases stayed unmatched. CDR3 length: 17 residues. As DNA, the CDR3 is TGCAGTGCTAGAGTTGGGGGACAGGGTGGGGCCACAGATACGCAGTATTTT. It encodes CSARVGGQGGATDTQYF.

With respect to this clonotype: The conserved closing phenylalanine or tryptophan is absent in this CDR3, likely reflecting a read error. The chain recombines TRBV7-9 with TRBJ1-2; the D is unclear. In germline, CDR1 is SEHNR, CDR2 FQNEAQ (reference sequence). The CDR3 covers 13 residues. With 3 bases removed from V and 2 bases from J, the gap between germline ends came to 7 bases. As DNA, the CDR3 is TGTGCCAGCAGCTTGGGCGGGAACTATGGCTACACCCTC. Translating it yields CASSLGGNYGYTL.

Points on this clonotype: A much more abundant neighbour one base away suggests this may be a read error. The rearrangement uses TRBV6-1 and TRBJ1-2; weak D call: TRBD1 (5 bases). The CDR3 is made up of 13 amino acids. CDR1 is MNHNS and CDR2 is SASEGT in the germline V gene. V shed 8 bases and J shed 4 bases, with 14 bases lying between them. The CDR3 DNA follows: TGTGCCAGCGGGACTGGGCAGACCTATGGCTACACCTTC. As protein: CASGTGQTYGYTF.

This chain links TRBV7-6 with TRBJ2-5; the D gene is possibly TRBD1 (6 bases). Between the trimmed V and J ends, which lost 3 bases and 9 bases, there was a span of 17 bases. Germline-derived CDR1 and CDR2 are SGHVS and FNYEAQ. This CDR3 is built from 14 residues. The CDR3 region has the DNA TGTGCCAGCAGCTTCCGCCCGGGCCCAGGGGCCCAGTACTTC. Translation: CASSFRPGPGAQYF.

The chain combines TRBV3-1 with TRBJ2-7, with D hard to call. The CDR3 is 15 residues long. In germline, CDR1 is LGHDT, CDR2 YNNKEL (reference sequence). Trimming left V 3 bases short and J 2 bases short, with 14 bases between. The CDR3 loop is CASSHFGGVAYEQYF. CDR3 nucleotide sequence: TGTGCCAGCAGCCACTTTGGTGGGGTAGCCTACGAGCAGTACTTC.

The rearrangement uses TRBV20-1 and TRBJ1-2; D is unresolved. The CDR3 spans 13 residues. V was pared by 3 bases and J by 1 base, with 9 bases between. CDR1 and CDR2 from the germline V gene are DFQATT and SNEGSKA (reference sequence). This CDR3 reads CSASGGINYGYTF. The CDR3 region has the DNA TGCAGTGCTAGCGGCGGAATTAACTATGGCTACACCTTC.

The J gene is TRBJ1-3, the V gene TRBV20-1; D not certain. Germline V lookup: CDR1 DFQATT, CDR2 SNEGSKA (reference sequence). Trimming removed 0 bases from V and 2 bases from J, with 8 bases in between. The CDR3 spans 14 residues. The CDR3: CSAREGSAGNTIYF. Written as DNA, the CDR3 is TGCAGTGCTAGAGAAGGGTCTGCTGGAAACACCATATATTTT.

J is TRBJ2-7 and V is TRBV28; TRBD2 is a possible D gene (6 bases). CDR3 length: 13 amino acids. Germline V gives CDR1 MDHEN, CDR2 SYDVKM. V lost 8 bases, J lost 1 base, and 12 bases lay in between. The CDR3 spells CASSGGRSYEQYF. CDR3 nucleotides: TGTGCCAGCTCCGGGGGTAGGTCCTACGAGCAGTACTTC.

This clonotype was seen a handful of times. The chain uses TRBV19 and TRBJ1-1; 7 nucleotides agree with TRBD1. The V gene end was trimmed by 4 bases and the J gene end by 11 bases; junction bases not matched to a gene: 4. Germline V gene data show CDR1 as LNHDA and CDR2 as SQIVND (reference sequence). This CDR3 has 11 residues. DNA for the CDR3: TGTGCCAGTAGTACGACAGGGACGGCTTTCTTT. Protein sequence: CASSTTGTAFF.

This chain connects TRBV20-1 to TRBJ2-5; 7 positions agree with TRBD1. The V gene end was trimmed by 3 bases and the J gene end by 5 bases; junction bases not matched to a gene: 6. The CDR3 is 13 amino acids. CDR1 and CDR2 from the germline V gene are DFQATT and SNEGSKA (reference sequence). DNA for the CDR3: TGCAGTGCTAGCCCCTCGACAGGGGAGACCCAGTACTTC. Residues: CSASPSTGETQYF.

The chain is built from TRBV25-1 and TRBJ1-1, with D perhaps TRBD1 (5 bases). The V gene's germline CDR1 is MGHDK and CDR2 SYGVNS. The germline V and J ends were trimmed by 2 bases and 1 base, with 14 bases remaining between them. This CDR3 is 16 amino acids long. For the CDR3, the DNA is TGTGCCAGCAGTGAAGGGGGGGTCTCCGGGAACACTGAAGCTTTCTTT. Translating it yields CASSEGGVSGNTEAFF.

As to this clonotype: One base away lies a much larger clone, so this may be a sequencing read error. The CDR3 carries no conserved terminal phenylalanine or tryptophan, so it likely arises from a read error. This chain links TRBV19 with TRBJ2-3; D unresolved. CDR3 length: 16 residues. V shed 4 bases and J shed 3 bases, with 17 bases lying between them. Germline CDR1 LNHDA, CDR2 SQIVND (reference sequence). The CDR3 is CASSSWSVIGTDTQYL. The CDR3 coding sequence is TGTGCCAGTAGTAGTTGGAGTGTTATTGGGACAGATACGCAGTATTTG.

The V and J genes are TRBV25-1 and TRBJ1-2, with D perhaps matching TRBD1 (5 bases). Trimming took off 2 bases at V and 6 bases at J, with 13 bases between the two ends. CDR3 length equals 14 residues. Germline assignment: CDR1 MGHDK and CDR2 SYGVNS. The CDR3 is CASSEGGYTNGYTF. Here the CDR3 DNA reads TGTGCCAGCAGTGAAGGGGGGTATACGAATGGCTACACCTTC.

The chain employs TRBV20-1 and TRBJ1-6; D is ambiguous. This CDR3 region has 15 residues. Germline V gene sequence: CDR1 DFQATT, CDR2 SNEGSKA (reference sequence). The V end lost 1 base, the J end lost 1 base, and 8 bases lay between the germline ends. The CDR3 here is CSARGERSYNSPLHF. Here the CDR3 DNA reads TGCAGTGCTAGAGGGGAAAGGTCCTATAATTCACCCCTCCACTTT.

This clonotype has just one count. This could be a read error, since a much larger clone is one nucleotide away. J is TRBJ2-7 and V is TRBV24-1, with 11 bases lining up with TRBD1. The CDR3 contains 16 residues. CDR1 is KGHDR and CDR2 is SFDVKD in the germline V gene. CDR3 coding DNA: TGTGCCGCCAGTGATTTGGAGGGACAGGGGGTCTACGAGCAGTACTTC. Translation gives CAASDLEGQGVYEQYF.

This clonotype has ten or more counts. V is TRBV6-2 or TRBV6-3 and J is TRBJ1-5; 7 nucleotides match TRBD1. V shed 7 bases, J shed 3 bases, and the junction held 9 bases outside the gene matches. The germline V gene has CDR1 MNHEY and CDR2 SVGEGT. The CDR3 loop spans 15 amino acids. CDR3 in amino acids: CASIQQGNNNQPQHF. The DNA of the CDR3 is TGTGCCAGCATTCAACAGGGGAATAACAATCAGCCCCAGCATTTT.

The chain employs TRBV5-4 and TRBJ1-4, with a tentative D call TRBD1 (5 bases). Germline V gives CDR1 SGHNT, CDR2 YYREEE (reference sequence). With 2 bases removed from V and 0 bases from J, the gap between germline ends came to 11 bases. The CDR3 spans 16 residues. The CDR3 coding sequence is TGTGCCAGCAGCTTAAAGGGGAGGGCAACTAATGAAAAACTGTTTTTT. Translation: CASSLKGRATNEKLFF.